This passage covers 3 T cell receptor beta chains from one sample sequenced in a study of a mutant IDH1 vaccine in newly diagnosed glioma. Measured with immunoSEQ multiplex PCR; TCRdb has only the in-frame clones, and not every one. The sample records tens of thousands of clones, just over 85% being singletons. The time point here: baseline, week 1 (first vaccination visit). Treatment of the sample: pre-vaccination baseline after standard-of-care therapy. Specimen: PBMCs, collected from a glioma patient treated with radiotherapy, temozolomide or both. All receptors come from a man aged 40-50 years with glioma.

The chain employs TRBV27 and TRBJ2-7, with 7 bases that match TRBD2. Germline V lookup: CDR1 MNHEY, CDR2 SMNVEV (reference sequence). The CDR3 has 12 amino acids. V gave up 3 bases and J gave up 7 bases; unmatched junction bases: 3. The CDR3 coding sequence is TGTGCCAGCAGTTTCCCCGGGGGGGAGCAGTACTTC. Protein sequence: CASSFPGGEQYF.

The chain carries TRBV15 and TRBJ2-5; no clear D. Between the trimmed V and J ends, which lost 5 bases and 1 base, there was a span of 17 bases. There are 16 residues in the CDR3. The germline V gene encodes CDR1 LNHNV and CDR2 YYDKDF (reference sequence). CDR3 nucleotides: TGTGCCACCAGCCCTAGAAGACCCCGACCCCAAGAGACCCAGTACTTC. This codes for CATSPRRPRPQETQYF.

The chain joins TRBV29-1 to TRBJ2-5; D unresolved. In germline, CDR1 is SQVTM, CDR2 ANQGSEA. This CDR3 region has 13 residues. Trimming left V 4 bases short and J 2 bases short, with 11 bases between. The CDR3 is CSVGPTIQETQYF. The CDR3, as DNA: TGCAGCGTTGGCCCTACAATTCAAGAGACCCAGTACTTC.